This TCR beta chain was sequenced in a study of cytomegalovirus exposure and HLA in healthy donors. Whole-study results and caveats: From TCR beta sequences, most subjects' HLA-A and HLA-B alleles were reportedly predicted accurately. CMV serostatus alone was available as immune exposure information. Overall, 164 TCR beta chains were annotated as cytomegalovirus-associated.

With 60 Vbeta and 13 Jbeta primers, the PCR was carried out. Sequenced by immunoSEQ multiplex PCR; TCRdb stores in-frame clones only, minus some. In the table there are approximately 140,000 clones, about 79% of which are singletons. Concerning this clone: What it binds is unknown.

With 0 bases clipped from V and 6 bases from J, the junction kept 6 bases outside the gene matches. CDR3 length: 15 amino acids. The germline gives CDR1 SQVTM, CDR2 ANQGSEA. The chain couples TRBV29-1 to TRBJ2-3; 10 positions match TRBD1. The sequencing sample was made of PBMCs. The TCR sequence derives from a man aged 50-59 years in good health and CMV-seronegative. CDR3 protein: CSVEDRDRGTDTQYF. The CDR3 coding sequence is TGCAGCGTTGAAGATCGGGACAGGGGAACGGATACGCAGTATTTT.